This TCR beta chain emerged from a study of blood T cell repertoires in COVID-19. Study-level background: T cells, B-cell-depleted T cells, or PBMCs supplied cDNA or gDNA.

Germline lookup yields CDR1 MDHEN and CDR2 SYDVKM. V shed 5 bases, J shed 6 bases, and the junction held 3 bases outside the gene matches. The CDR3 sequence is 13 residues long. Generated by immunoSEQ multiplex PCR, the TCRdb table keeps only in-frame clones and is missing some. The data hold a few hundred thousand clones, with about nine tenths observed a single time. The TCR comes from a person aged 18 to 30 with COVID-19, enrolled during active disease. Source material: peripheral blood. This rearrangement joins TRBV28 to TRBJ2-2; 7 bases line up with TRBD1. CDR3 DNA sequence: TGTGCCAGCAGTAGGCAGGGGGCCGGGGAGCTGTTTTTT. Protein: CASSRQGAGELFF.